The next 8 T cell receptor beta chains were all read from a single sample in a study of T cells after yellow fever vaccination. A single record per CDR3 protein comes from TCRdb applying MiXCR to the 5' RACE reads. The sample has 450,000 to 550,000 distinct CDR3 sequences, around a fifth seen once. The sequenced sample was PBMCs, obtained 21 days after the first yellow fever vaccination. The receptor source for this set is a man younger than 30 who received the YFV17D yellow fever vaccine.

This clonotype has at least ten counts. The CDR3 region is CSAIFETQYF. For the CDR3, the DNA is TGCAGTGCTATTTTTGAGACCCAGTACTTC. The chain has TRBV20-1 and TRBJ2-5, with no clear D. The CDR3 is made up of 10 amino acids. The germline V gene has CDR1 DFQATT and CDR2 SNEGSKA (reference sequence). With 4 bases removed from V and 5 bases from J, the gap between germline ends came to 5 bases.

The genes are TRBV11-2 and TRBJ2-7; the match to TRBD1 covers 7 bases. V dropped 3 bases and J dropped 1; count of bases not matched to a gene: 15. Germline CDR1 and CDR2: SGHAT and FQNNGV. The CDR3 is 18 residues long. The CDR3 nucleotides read TGTGCCAGCAGCTTCCTTTCTGGGACAGTCAAAAGGTCCTACGAGCAGTACTTC. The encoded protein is CASSFLSGTVKRSYEQYF.

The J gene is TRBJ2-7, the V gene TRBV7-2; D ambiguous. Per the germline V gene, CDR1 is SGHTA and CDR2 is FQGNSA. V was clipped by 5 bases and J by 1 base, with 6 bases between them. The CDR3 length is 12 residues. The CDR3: CASSAASYEQYF. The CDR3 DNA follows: TGTGCCAGCAGCGCTGCATCCTACGAGCAGTACTTC.

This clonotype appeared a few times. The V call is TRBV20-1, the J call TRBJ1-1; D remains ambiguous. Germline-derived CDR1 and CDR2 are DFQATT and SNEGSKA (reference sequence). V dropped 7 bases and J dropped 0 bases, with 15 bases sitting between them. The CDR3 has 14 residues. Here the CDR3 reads CSVHPGAMNTEAFF. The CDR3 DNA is TGCAGTGTACATCCTGGCGCCATGAACACTGAAGCTTTCTTT.

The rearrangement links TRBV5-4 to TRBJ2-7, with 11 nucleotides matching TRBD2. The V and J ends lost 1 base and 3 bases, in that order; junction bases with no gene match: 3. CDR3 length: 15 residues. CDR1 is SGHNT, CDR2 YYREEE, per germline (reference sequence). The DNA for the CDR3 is TGTGCCAGCAGCTTGACCACTAGCGGGAGCTACGAGCAGTACTTC. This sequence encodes CASSLTTSGSYEQYF.

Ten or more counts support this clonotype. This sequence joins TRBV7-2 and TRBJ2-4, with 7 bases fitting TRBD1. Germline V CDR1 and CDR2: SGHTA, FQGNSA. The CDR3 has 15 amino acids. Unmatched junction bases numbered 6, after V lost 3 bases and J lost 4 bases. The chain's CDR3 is CASSFYGTEKNIQYF. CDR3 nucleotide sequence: TGTGCCAGCAGCTTCTATGGGACAGAAAAAAACATTCAGTACTTC.

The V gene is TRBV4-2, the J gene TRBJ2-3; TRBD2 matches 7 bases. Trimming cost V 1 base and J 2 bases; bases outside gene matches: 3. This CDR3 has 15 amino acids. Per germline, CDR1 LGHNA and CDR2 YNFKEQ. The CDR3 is CASSQAAGVTDTQYF. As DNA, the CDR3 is TGTGCCAGCAGCCAAGCCGCGGGGGTCACAGATACGCAGTATTTT.

The CDR3 nucleotides read TGCAGTGCTAGCCTTTTGGCCGCGGACGAGCAGTACGTC. It translates to CSASLLAADEQYV. The chain is built from TRBV20-1 and TRBJ2-7; D is unresolved. Trimming took off 3 bases at V and 5 bases at J, with 14 bases between the two ends. The CDR3 is made up of 13 amino acids. The germline V gene encodes CDR1 DFQATT and CDR2 SNEGSKA (reference sequence).